This T cell receptor beta chain appears in the sequencing data of a study of T cell clonotyping in hematopoietic cell transplantation. Whole-study results and caveats: At the given depth, recipient repertoires were over 95% de novo clonotypes.

About this clone: Antigen: not known.

Profiled with immunoSEQ multiplex PCR; TCRdb holds only in-frame clones, not every one. The sample carries 28,000 or so clones, around 95% recorded once. CDR3 size: 16 residues. V lost 0 bases and J 6 bases, leaving 16 bases between the germline ends. Per the germline V gene, CDR1 is SGDLS and CDR2 is YYNGEE. Sequencing used peripheral blood mononuclear cells. The TCR comes from a man aged 45 to 65 in good health. Some clones in this sample may be carry-over from other donors' samples. The rearrangement uses TRBV9 and TRBJ2-1; TRBD2 is a possible D gene (6 bases). The CDR3 region is CASSVGATRGSNEQFF. In DNA, the CDR3 is TGTGCCAGCAGCGTAGGGGCGACTAGGGGCTCCAATGAGCAGTTCTTC.